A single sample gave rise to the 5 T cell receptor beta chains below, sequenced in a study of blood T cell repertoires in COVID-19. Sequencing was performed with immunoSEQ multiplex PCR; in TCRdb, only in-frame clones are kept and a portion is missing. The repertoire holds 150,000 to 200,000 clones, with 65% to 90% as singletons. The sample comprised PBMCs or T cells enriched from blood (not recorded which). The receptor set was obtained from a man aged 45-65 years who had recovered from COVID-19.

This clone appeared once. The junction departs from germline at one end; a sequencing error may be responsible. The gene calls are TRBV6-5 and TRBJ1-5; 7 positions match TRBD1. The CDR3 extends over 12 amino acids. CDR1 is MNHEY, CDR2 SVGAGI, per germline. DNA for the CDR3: TGTGCCACCGGGACAGCCGATCAACCCCAGCATTTT. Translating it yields CATGTADQPQHF.

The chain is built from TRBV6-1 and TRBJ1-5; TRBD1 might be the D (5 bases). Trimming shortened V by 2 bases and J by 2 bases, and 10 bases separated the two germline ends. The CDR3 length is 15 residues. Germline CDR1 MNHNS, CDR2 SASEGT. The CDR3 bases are TGTGCCAGCAGTGAATGGGGAGGGGGCAATCAGCCCCAGCATTTT. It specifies CASSEWGGGNQPQHF.

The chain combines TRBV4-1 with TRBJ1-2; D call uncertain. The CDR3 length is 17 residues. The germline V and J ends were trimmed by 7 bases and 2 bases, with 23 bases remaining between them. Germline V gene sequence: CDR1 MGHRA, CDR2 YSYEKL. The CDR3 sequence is CASTPWGGQGGNYGYTF. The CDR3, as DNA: TGCGCCAGCACCCCCTGGGGAGGGCAAGGAGGGAACTATGGCTACACCTTC.

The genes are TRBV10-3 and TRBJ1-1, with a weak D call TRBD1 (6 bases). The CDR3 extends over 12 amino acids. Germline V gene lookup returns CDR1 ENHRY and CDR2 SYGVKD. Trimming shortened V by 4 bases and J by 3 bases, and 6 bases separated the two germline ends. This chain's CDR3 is CAISAGDTEAFF. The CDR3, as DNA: TGTGCCATCAGTGCAGGGGACACTGAAGCTTTCTTT.

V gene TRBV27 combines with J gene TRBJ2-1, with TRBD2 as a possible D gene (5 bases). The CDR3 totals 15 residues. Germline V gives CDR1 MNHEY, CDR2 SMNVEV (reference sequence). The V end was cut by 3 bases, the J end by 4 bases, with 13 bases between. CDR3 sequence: CASSFRTPAYNEQFF. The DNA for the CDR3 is TGTGCCAGCAGTTTCCGGACTCCCGCGTACAATGAGCAGTTCTTC.